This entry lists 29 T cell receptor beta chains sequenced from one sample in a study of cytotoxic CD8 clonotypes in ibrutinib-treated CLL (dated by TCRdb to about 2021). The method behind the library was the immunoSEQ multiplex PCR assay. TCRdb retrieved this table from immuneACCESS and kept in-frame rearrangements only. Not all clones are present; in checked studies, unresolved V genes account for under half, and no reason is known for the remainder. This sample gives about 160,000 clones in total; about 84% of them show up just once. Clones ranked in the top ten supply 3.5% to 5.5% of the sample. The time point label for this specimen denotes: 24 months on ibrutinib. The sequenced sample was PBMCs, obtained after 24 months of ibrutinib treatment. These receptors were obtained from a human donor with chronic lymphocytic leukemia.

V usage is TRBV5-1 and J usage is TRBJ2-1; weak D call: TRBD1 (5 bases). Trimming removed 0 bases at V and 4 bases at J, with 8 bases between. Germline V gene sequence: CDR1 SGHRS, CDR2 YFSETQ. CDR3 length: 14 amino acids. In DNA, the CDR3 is TGCGCCAGCAGCTTGGCCCAGGGATACAATGAGCAGTTCTTC. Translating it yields CASSLAQGYNEQFF.

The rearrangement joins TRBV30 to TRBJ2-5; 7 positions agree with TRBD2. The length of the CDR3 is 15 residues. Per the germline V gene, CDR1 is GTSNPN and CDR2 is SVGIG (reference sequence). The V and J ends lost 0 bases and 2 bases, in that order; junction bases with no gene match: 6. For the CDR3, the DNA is TGTGCCTGGAGTGTGGGTGTCGGGGGGCAAGAGACCCAGTACTTC. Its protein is CAWSVGVGGQETQYF.

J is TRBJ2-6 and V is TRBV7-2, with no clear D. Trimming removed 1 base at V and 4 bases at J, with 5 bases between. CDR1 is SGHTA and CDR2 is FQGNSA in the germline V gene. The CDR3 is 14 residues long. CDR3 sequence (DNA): TGTGCCAGCAGCTTAGATGGCGGGGCCAACGTCCTGACTTTC. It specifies CASSLDGGANVLTF.

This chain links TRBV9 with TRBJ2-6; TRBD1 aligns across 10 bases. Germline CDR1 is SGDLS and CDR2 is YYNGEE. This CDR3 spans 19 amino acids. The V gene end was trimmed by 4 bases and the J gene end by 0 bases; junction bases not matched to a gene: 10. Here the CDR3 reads CASSPHEGQGFSGANVLTF. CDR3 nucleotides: TGTGCCAGCAGCCCCCATGAGGGACAGGGGTTCTCTGGGGCCAACGTCCTGACTTTC.

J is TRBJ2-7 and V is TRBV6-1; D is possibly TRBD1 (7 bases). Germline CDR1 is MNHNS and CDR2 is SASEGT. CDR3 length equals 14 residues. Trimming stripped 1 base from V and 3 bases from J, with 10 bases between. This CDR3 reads CASSEGQGGYEQYF. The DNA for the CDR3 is TGTGCCAGCAGTGAAGGTCAGGGGGGCTACGAGCAGTACTTC.

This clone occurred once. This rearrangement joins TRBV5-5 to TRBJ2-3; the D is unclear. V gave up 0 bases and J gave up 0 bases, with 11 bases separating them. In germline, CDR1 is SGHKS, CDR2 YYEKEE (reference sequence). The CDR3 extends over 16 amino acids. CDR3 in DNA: TGTGCCAGCAGCTTGGCGGGCAGCTCTAGCACAGATACGCAGTATTTT. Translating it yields CASSLAGSSSTDTQYF. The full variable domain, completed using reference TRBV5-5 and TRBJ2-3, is DAGVTQSPTHLIKTRGQQVTLRCSPISGHKSVSWYQQVLGQGPQFIFQYYEKEERGRGNFPDRFSARQFPNYSSELNVNALLLGDSALYLCASSLAGSSSTDTQYFGPGTRLTVL.

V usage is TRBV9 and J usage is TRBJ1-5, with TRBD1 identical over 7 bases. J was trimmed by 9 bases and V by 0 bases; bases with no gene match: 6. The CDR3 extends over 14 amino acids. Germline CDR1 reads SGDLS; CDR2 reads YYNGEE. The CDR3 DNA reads TGTGCCAGCAGCGTAGAGGACAGGTTGGGGCCCCAGCATTTT. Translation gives CASSVEDRLGPQHF.

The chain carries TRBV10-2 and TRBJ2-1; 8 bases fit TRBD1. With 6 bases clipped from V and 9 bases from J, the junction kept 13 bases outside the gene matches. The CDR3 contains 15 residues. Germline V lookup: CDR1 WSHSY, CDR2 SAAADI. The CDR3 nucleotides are TGCGCCAGCAGCGACAGGACAGGGTATAAGGGTGAGCAGTTCTTC. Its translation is CASSDRTGYKGEQFF.

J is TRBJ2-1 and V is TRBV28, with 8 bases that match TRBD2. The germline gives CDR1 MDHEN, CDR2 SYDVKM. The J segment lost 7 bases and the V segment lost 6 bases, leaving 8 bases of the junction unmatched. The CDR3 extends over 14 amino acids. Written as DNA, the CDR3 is TGTGCCAGCAGGATTAGCGGGAAGACGAATGAGCAGTTCTTC. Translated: CASRISGKTNEQFF.

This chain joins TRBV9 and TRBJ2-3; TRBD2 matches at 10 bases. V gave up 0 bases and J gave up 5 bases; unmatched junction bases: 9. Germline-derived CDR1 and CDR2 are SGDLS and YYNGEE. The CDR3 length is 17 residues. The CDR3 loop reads CASSVEGAGGLEDTQYF. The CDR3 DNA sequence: TGTGCCAGCAGCGTAGAGGGAGCGGGGGGGCTGGAAGATACGCAGTATTTT.

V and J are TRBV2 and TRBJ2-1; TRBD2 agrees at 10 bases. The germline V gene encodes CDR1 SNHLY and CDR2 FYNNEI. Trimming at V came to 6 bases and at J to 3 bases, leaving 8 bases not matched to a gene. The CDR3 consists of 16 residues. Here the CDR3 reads CASSALLAGVYNEQFF. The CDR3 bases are TGTGCCAGCAGCGCTCTGCTAGCGGGGGTCTACAATGAGCAGTTCTTC.

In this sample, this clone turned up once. In nucleotides, the CDR3 is TGTGCCAGCTCACCACCGCGACAACATCAAGCCAAAAACATTCAGTACTTC. This codes for CASSPPRQHQAKNIQYF. The chain employs TRBV18 and TRBJ2-4, with no clear D. Germline V CDR1 and CDR2: KGHSH, LQKENI. This CDR3 is 17 amino acids long. The V end was cut by 0 bases, the J end by 0 bases, with 12 bases between.

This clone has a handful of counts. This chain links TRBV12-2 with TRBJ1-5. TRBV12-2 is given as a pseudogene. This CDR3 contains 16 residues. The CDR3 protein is CASRGLEGHSNQPQHF. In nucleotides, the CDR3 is TGTGCAAGTCGCGGTTTAGAGGGCCATAGCAATCAGCCCCAGCATTTT.

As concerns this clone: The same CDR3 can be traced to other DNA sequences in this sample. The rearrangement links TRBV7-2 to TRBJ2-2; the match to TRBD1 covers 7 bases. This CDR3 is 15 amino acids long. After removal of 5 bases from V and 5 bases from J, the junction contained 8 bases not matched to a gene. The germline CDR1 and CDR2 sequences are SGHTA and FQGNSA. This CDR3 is CASSLRQGGTGELFF. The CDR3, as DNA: TGTGCCAGCAGCCTGCGACAGGGTGGTACCGGGGAGCTGTTTTTT.

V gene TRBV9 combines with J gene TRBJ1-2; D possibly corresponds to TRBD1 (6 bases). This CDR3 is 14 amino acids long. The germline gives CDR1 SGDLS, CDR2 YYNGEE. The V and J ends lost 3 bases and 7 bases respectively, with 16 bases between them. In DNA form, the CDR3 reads TGTGCCAGCAGCGATGGGGGGCGAGGCGGTGGCTACACCTTC. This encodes CASSDGGRGGGYTF.

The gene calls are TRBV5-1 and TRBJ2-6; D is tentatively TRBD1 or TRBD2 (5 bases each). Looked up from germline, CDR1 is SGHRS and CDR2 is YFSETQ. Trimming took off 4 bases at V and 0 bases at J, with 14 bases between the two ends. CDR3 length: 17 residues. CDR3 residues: CASSIRGLSSGANVLTF. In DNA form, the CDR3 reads TGCGCCAGCAGCATCCGGGGCCTGAGCTCTGGGGCCAACGTCCTGACTTTC.

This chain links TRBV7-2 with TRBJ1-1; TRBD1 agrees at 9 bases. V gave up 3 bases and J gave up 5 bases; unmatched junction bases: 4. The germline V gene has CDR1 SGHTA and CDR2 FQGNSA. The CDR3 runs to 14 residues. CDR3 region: CASSLDRGRTEAFF. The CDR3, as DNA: TGTGCCAGCAGCTTGGACAGGGGTAGGACTGAAGCTTTCTTT.

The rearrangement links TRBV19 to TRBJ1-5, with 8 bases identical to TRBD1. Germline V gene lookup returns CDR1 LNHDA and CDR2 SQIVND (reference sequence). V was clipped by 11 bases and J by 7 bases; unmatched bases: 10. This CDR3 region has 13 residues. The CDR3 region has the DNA TGTGCCGCCCGGGACAGGAGCGAACAGCCCCAGCATTTT. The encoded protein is CAARDRSEQPQHF.

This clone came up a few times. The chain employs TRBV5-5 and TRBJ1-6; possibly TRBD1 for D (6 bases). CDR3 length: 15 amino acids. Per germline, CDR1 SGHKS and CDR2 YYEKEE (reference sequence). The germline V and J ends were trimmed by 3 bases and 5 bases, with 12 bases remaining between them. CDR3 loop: CASSWGDTDNSPLHF. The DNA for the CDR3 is TGTGCCAGCAGCTGGGGGGACACAGATAATTCACCCCTCCACTTT.

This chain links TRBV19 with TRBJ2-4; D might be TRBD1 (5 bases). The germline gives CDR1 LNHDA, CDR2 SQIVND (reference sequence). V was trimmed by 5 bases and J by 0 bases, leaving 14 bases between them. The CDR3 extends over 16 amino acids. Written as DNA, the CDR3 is TGTGCCAGTAGTCGACGCAGGGTAGGAGCCAAAAACATTCAGTACTTC. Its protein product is CASSRRRVGAKNIQYF.

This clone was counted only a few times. The CDR3 region is CASRGGGPHQPQHF. As DNA, the CDR3 is TGTGCCAGCAGAGGCGGGGGCCCGCATCAGCCCCAGCATTTT. The V call is TRBV6-5, the J call TRBJ1-5, with D possibly matching TRBD1 (6 bases). The V gene lost 6 bases and the J gene lost 5 bases, with 14 bases spanning the gap. There are 14 residues in the CDR3. Germline CDR1 is MNHEY and CDR2 is SVGAGI.

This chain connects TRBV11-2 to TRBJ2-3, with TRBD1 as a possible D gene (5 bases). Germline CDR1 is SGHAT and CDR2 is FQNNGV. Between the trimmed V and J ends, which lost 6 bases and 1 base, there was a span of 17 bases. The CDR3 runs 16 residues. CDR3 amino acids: CASRRSAQGGTDTQYF. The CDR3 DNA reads TGTGCCAGCAGGCGATCCGCCCAGGGTGGCACAGATACGCAGTATTTT. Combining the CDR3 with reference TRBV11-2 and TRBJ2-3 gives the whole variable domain EAGVAQSPRYKIIEKRQSVAFWCNPISGHATLYWYQQILGQGPKLLIQFQNNGVVDDSQLPKDRFSAERLKGVDSTLKIQPAKLEDSAVYLCASRRSAQGGTDTQYFGPGTRLTVL.

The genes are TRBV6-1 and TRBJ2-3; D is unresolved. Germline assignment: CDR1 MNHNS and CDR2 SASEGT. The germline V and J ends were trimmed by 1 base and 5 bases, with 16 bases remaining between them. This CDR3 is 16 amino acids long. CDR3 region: CASSEGTQRAVDTQYF. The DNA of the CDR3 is TGTGCCAGCAGTGAAGGCACCCAAAGGGCGGTAGATACGCAGTATTTT.

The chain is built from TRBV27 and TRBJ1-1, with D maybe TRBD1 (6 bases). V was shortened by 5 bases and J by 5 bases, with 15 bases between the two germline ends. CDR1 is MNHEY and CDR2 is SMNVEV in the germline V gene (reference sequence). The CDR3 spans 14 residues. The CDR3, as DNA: TGTGCCAGCAGTAGAGGGGGGGCAGGGACTGAAGCTTTCTTT. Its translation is CASSRGGAGTEAFF.

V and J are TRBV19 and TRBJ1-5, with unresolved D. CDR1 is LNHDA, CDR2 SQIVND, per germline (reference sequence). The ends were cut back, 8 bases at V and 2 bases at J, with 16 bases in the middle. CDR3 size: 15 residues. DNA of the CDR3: TGTGCCAGTCAAAGGCTGGGCTTGGGCAATCAGCCCCAGCATTTT. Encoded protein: CASQRLGLGNQPQHF.

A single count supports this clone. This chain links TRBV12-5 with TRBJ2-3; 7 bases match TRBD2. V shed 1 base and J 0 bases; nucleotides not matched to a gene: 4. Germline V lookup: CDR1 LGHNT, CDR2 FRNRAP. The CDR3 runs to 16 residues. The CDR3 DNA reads TGTGCTAGTGGTTTGGGAGTACTAGCGAGCACAGATACGCAGTATTTT. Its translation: CASGLGVLASTDTQYF.

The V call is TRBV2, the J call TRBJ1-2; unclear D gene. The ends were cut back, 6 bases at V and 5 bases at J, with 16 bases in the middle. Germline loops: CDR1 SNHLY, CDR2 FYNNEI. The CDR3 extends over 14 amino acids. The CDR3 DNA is TGTGCCAGCAGGAGGGAGGGCTTGGGGTATGGCTACACCTTC. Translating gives CASRREGLGYGYTF.

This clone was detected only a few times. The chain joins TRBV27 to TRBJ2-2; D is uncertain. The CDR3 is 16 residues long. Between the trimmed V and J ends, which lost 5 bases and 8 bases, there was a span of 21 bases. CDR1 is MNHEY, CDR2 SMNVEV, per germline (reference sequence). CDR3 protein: CASSPRSFLGGGELFF. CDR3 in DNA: TGTGCCAGCAGTCCCCGGAGCTTCCTCGGTGGGGGGGAGCTGTTTTTT.

This CDR3 reads CASSPTGSTNEKLFF. CDR3 bases: TGCGCCAGCAGCCCGACAGGGTCGACTAATGAAAAACTGTTTTTT. The chain employs TRBV5-1 and TRBJ1-4; 7 bases align to TRBD1. CDR3 size: 15 residues. In germline, CDR1 is SGHRS, CDR2 YFSETQ. J was trimmed by 2 bases and V by 4 bases; bases with no gene match: 5.